Listed here are 14 T cell receptor beta chains from one sample, sequenced in a study of T-cell reconstitution after alpha-beta-depleted transplantation in children. Unique molecular identifiers were incorporated during preparation of the TCRbeta library. MiXCR, run by TCRdb on the PCR reads, gives a single entry per CDR3 protein. The repertoire holds about 610,000 distinct CDR3 sequences, with 10% as singletons. This material consisted of PBMCs from the stem cell graft donor, taken from the stem cell graft. These receptors originate from a human donor who donated a stem cell graft to a child with acute myeloid leukemia.

This clonotype came up many times. V usage is TRBV6-5 and J usage is TRBJ2-1, with 9 bases identical to TRBD1. The CDR3 is 16 amino acids. Trimming removed 6 bases from V and 7 bases from J; junction bases left unmatched: 13. From germline, CDR1 is MNHEY and CDR2 SVGAGI. CDR3 loop: CASRFPGQGVGNEQFF. CDR3 in DNA: TGTGCCAGCAGATTTCCGGGACAGGGTGTTGGAAATGAGCAGTTCTTC.

This clonotype was counted ten times or more. CDR3 in amino acids: CSVRPSGGPQYF. In nucleotides, the CDR3 is TGCAGCGTTCGGCCGTCCGGGGGGCCCCAGTACTTC. The rearrangement uses TRBV29-1 and TRBJ2-5; D is perhaps TRBD2 (7 bases). Germline CDR1 reads SQVTM; CDR2 reads ANQGSEA. V lost 5 bases, J lost 9 bases, and 16 bases lay in between. The CDR3 extends over 12 amino acids. The full variable domain, with the rest looked up from reference TRBV29-1 and TRBJ2-5, is SAVISQKPSRDICQRGTSLTIQCQVDSQVTMMFWYRQQPGQSLTLIATANQGSEATYESGFVIDKFPISRPNLTFSTLTVSNMSPEDSSIYLCSVRPSGGPQYFGPGTRLLVL.

This clonotype was found many times. The chain uses TRBV6-1 and TRBJ1-1; 10 bases match TRBD1. The CDR3 totals 15 residues. The trim removed 6 bases at V and 0 bases at J, leaving 4 bases unmatched. CDR1 is MNHNS and CDR2 is SASEGT in the germline V gene. This CDR3 reads CASRVGTGVNTEAFF. The DNA for the CDR3 is TGTGCCAGCAGGGTCGGGACAGGGGTGAACACTGAAGCTTTCTTT.

The chain couples TRBV20-1 to TRBJ1-3; D might be TRBD1 (6 bases). This CDR3 spans 17 amino acids. Trimming cost V 1 base and J 3 bases, with 19 bases left between them. CDR1 DFQATT and CDR2 SNEGSKA come from the germline V gene (reference sequence). The CDR3 reads CSARAHRVGSGGNTIYF. DNA for the CDR3: TGCAGTGCTAGAGCCCACAGGGTGGGCTCCGGTGGAAACACCATATATTTT.

This chain joins TRBV12-3 or TRBV12-4 and TRBJ2-2, with TRBD2 identical over 9 bases. The CDR3 covers 16 residues. V dropped 5 bases and J dropped 4; count of bases not matched to a gene: 8. The CDR3 DNA is TGTGCCAGCAGTCTGTATAGCGGGAGCGGCACCGGGGAGCTGTTTTTT. It encodes CASSLYSGSGTGELFF.

This clonotype was recorded at least ten times. V gene TRBV5-1 combines with J gene TRBJ2-3, with 8 positions matching TRBD2. CDR1 and CDR2 (germline): SGHRS, YFSETQ. After removal of 3 bases from V and 7 bases from J, the junction contained 13 bases not matched to a gene. This CDR3 is built from 16 residues. This CDR3 reads CASSWEGTRGRNTQYF. CDR3 coding DNA: TGCGCCAGCAGCTGGGAGGGGACTAGAGGAAGAAATACGCAGTATTTT.

At least ten counts were recorded for this clonotype. The rearrangement joins TRBV12-3 or TRBV12-4 to TRBJ2-7, with D possibly called TRBD1 or TRBD2 (6 bases each). This CDR3 is 14 amino acids long. The V gene lost 2 bases and the J gene lost 3 bases, with 11 bases spanning the gap. In DNA form, the CDR3 reads TGTGCCAGCAGTTTAAGGGGGGTAGACTACGAGCAGTACTTC. Translating gives CASSLRGVDYEQYF.

The CDR3 nucleotides are TGTGCCAGCAGCGGGGGGACTGTCCTCGGGGATACGCAGTATTTT. Translated: CASSGGTVLGDTQYF. The chain uses TRBV9 and TRBJ2-3; weak D call: TRBD2 (6 bases). The CDR3 loop spans 15 amino acids. Per the germline V gene, CDR1 is SGDLS and CDR2 is YYNGEE. Deletions cut 3 bases from V and 6 bases from J, with 17 bases between.

This clonotype was detected many times. V and J are TRBV7-2 and TRBJ2-3; TRBD2 matches 10 bases. V gave up 5 bases and J gave up 8 bases; unmatched junction bases: 7. CDR3 length: 14 amino acids. From germline, CDR1 is SGHTA and CDR2 FQGNSA. The CDR3 sequence is CASSVLAGEGTQYF. The CDR3 DNA follows: TGTGCCAGCAGCGTTCTAGCGGGAGAAGGTACGCAGTATTTT.

This clonotype was counted many times. J is TRBJ2-5 and V is TRBV20-1; D may be TRBD2 (5 bases). Germline lookup yields CDR1 DFQATT and CDR2 SNEGSKA (reference sequence). CDR3 length equals 14 residues. V lost 1 base to trimming and J lost 5 bases, with 14 bases between them. This CDR3 reads CSARGLTSIETQYF. The CDR3 region has the DNA TGCAGTGCTAGAGGTCTAACTAGTATTGAGACCCAGTACTTC.

The sample holds a few counts of this clonotype. The chain combines TRBV19 with TRBJ2-7; 8 bases are a match to TRBD1. The V segment lost 2 bases and the J segment 6 bases; nucleotides outside the gene matches: 3. Germline V gives CDR1 LNHDA, CDR2 SQIVND (reference sequence). The CDR3 length is 13 residues. The CDR3 DNA sequence: TGTGCCAGTAGTATACAGGGGGCACTCGAGCAGTACTTC. Translation gives CASSIQGALEQYF.

The gene calls are TRBV29-1 and TRBJ2-1; tentatively, D is TRBD1 (5 bases). Trimming left V 8 bases short and J 8 bases short, with 16 bases between. The CDR3 length is 12 residues. CDR1 SQVTM and CDR2 ANQGSEA come from the germline V gene. As DNA, the CDR3 is TGCAGCACCCCAATGCAGGGCGATGAGCAGTTCTTC. Its translation: CSTPMQGDEQFF.

The chain carries TRBV20-1 and TRBJ2-3, with D possibly called TRBD1 or TRBD2 (5 bases each). Trimming left V 6 bases short and J 1 base short, with 14 bases between. This CDR3 has 14 residues. The germline gives CDR1 DFQATT, CDR2 SNEGSKA (reference sequence). This CDR3 is CSALRDPRTDTQYF. CDR3 DNA sequence: TGCAGTGCGCTCCGGGACCCCCGCACAGATACGCAGTATTTT.

This chain joins TRBV13 and TRBJ2-1; TRBD1 might be the D (6 bases). The ends were cut back, 5 bases at V and 9 bases at J, with 11 bases in the middle. Germline V gives CDR1 PRHDT, CDR2 FYEKMQ (reference sequence). The CDR3 runs 12 residues. The CDR3 protein is CASSQGWREQFF. As DNA, the CDR3 is TGTGCCAGCAGCCAGGGGTGGCGTGAGCAGTTCTTC. The complete variable domain, with remaining parts taken from reference TRBV13 and TRBJ2-1, reads AAGVIQSPRHLIKEKRETATLKCYPIPRHDTVYWYQQGPGQDPQFLISFYEKMQSDKGSIPDRFSAQQFSDYHSELNMSSLELGDSALYFCASSQGWREQFFGPGTRLTVL.